This T cell receptor (beta chain) was sequenced in a study of T-cell reconstitution after alpha-beta-depleted transplantation in children listed by TCRdb under 2016. Broadly, across the study: The study quantitatively tracked T-cell immune reconstitution after TCRalphabeta/CD19-depleted allogeneic hematopoietic cell transplantation in children using TCR repertoire profiling.

Worth noting for this clonotype: This clone's antigen is unknown. Per-nucleotide qualities are absent, and no much larger clonotype sits a single base away.

V is reduced by 1 base and J by 2 bases, leaving a spacing of 9 bases between them. Per the germline V gene, SGHAT is the CDR1 and FQNNGV is the CDR2. Including cysteine and phenylalanine, the CDR3 has 15 amino acids. Of the read, only the CDR3 DNA is kept; its 45 bases are in frame from base 1. Libraries were made using PCR. This sample was sequenced with an Illumina HiSeq 2500. TCR library preparation used molecular barcoding, with unique molecular identifiers applied to normalize quantification of the TCRbeta repertoire. TCRdb redid the processing of the public reads, applying fastp at Q25 and MiXCR, and retained in-frame beta chains. Each entry is one CDR3 protein sequence, shown with its most common DNA and genes. The sample contains almost 400,000 distinct CDR3 sequences, 20% of them found a single time. 3.8% of the sample is held by the ten biggest clonotypes.

The chain joins TRBV11-2 to TRBJ2-4, and possibly TRBD2, on 6 matching bases. The source material was PBMCs from the stem cell graft donor, sampled from the stem cell graft. This sequence was found in a human donor who donated a stem cell graft to a child with acute myeloid leukemia. The CDR3: CASSLVAGTKNIQYF. The nucleotides are TGTGCCAGCAGCTTAGTTGCGGGAACCAAAAACATTCAGTACTTC.